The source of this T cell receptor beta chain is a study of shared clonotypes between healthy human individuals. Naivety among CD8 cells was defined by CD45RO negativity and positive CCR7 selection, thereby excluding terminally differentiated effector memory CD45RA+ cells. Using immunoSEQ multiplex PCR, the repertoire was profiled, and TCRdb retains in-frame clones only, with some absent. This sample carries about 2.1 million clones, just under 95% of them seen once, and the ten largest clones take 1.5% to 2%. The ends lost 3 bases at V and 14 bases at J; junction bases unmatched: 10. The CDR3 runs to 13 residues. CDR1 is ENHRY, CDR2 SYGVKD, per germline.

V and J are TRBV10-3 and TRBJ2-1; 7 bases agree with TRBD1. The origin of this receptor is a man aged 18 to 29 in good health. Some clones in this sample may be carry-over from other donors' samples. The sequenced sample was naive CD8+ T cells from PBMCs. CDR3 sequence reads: CAISEDRDPGEFF. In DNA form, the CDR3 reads TGTGCCATCAGTGAAGACAGGGACCCAGGGGAGTTCTTC.